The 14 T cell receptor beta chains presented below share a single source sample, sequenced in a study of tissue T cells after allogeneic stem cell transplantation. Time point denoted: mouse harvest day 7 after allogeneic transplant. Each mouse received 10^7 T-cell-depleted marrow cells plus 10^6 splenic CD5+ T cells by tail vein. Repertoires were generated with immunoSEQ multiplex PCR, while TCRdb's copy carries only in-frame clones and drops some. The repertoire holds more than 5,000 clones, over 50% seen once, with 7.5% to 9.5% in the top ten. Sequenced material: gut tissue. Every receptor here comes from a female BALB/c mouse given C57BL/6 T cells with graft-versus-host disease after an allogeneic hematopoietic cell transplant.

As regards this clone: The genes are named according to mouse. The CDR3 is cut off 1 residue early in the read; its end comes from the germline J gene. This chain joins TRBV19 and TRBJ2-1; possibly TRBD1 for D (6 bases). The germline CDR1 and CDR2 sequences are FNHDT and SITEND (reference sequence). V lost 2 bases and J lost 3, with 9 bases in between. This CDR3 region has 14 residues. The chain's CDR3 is CASSITGIYAEQFF. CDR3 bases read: TGTGCCAGCAGTATTACAGGGATCTATGCTGAGCAGTTC.

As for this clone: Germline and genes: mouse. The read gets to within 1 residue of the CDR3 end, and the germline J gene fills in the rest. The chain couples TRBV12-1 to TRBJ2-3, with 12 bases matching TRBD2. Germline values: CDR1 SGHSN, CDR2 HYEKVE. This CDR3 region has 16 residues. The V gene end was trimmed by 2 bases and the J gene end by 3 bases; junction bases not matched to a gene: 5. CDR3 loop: CASSPDWGGAAETLYF. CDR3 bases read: TGTGCCAGCTCTCCAGACTGGGGGGGCGCGGCAGAAACGCTGTAT.

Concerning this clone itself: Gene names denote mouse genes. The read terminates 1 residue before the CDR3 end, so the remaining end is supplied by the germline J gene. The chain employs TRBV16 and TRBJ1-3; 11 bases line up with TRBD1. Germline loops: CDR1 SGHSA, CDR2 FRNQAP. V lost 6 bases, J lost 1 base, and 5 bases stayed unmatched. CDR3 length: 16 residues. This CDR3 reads CASSRTGGLSGNTLYF. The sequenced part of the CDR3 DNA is TGTGCAAGCAGTCGGACAGGGGGCTTATCTGGAAATACGCTCTAT.

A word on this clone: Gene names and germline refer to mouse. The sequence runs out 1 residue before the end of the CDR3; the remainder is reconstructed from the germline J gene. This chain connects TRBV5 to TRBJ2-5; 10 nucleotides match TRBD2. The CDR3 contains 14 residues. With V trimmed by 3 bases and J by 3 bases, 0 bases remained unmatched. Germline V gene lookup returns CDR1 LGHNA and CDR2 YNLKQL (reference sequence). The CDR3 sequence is CASSQDWGQDTQYF. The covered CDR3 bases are TGTGCCAGCAGCCAGGACTGGGGGCAAGACACCCAGTAC.

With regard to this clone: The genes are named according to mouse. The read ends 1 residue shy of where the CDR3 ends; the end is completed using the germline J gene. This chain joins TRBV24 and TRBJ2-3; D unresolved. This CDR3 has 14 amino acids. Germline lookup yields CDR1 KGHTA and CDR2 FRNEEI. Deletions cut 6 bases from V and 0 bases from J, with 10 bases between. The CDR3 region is CASSPPDSAETLYF. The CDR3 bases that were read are TGTGCCAGCAGCCCCCCGGACAGTGCAGAAACGCTGTAT.

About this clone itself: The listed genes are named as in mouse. The DNA read from the CDR3 is TGTGCCAGCAATAGGGGGAAGGATGCTGAGCAGTTC. It specifies CASNRGKDAEQF. The full CDR3 is CASNRGKDAEQFF. The rearrangement joins TRBV13-1 to TRBJ2-1, with D tentatively TRBD1 (6 bases). The read is 1 residue too short to cover the CDR3 end, so that end is filled in from the germline J gene. The germline V gene encodes CDR1 NSHNY and CDR2 SYGAGN. The CDR3 sequence is 13 residues long. The V and J ends lost 6 bases and 5 bases respectively, with 12 bases between them.

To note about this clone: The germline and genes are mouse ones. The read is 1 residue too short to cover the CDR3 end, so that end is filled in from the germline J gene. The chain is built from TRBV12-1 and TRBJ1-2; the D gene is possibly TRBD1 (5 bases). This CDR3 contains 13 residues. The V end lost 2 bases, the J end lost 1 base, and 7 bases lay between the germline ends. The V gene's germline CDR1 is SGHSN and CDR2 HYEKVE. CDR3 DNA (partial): TGTGCCAGCTCTCCGCAGGGAAACTCCGACTACACC. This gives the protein CASSPQGNSDYT. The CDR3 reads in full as CASSPQGNSDYTF.

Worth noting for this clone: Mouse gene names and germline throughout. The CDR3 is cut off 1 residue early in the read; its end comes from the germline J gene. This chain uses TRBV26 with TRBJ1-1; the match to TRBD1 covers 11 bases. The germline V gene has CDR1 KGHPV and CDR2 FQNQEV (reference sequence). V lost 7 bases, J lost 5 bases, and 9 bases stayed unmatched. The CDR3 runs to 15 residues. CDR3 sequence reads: CASKPGQGVSTEVFF. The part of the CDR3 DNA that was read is TGTGCCAGCAAACCGGGACAGGGGGTGAGTACAGAAGTCTTC.

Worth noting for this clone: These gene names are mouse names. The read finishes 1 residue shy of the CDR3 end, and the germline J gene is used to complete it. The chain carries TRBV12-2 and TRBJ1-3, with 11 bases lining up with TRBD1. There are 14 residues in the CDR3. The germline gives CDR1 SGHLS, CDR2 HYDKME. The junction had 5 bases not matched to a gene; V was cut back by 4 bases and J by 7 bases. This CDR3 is CASSSGTGGNTLYF. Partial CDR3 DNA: TGTGCCAGCTCCTCCGGGACAGGGGGGAATACGCTCTAT.

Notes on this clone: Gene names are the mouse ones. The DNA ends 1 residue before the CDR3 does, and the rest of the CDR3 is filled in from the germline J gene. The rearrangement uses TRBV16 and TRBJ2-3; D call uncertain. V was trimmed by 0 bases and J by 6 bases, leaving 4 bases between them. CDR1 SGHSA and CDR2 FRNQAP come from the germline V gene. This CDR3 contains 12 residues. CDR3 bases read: TGTGCAAGCAGCTTAGAGGGTGAAACGCTGTAT. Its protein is CASSLEGETLY. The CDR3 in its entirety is CASSLEGETLYF.

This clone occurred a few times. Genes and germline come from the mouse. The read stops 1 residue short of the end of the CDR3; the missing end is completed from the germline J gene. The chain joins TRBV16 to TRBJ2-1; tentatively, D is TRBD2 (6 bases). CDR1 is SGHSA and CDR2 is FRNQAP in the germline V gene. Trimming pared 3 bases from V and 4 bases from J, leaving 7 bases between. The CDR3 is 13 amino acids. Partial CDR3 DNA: TGTGCAAGCAGCTTCGACTGGTATGCTGAGCAGTTC. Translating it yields CASSFDWYAEQF. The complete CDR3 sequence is CASSFDWYAEQFF.

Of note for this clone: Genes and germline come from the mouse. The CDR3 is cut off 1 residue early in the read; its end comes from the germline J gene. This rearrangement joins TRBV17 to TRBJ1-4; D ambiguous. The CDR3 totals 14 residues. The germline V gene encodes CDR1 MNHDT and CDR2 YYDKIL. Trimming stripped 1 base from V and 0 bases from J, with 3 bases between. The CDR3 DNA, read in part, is TGTGCTAGCAGTAGAGTAATTTCCAACGAAAGATTATTT. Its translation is CASSRVISNERLF. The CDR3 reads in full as CASSRVISNERLFF.

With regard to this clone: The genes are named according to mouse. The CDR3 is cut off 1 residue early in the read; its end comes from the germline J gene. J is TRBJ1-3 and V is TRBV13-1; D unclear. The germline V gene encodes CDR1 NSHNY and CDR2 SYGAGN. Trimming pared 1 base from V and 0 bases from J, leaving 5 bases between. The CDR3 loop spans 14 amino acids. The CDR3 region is CASSDLDSGNTLYF. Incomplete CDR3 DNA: TGTGCCAGCAGTGATTTAGATTCTGGAAATACGCTCTAT.

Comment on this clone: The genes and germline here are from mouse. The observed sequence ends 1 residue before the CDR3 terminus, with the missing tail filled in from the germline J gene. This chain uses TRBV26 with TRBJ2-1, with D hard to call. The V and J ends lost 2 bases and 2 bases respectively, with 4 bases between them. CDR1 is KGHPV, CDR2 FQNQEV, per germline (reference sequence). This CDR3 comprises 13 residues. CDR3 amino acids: CASSLRDYAEQFF. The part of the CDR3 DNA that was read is TGTGCCAGCAGTCTGAGGGACTATGCTGAGCAGTTC.